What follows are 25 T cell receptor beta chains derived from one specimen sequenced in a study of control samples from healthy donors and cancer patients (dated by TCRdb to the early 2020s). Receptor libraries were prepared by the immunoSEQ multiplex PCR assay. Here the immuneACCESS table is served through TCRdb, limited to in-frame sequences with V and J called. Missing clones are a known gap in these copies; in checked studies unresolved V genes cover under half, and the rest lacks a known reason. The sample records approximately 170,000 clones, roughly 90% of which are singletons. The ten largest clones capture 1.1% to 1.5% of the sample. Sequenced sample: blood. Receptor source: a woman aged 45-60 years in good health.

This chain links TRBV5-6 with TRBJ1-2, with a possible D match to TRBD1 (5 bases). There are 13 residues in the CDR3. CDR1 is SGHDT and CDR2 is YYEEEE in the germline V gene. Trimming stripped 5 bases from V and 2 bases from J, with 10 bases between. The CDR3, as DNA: TGTGCCAGCAGGGGCGGGGGGAACTATGGCTACACCTTC. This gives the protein CASRGGGNYGYTF.

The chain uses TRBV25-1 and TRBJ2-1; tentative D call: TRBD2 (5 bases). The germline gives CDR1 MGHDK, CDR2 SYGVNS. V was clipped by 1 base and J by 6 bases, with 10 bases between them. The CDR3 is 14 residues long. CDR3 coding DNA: TGTGCCAGCAGTGAATGGGCTAGCTCCAATGAGCAGTTCTTC. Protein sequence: CASSEWASSNEQFF. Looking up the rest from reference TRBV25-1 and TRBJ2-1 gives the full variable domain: EADIYQTPRYLVIGTGKKITLECSQTMGHDKMYWYQQDPGMELHLIHYSYGVNSTEKGDLSSESTVSRIRTEHFPLTLESARPSHTSQYLCASSEWASSNEQFFGPGTRLTVL.

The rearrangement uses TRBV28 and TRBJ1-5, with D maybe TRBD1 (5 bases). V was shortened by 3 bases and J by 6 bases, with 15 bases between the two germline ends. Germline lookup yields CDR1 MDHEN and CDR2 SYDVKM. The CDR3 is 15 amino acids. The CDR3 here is CASSLGVSISQPQHF. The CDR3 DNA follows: TGTGCCAGCAGTTTGGGGGTGAGCATAAGTCAGCCCCAGCATTTT. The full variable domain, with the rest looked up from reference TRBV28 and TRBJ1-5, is DVKVTQSSRYLVKRTGEKVFLECVQDMDHENMFWYRQDPGLGLRLIYFSYDVKMKEKGDIPEGYSVSREKKERFSLILESASTNQTSMYLCASSLGVSISQPQHFGDGTRLSIL.

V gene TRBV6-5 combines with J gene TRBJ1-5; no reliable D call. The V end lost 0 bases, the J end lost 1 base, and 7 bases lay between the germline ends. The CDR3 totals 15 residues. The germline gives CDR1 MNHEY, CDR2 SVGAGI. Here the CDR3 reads CASSYSGRSNQPQHF. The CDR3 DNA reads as TGTGCCAGCAGTTACTCGGGCAGGAGCAATCAGCCCCAGCATTTT.

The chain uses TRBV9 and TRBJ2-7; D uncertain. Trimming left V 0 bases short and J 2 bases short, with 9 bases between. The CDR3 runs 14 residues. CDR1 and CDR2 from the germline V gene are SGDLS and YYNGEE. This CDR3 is CASSVGKVPYEQYF. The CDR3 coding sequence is TGTGCCAGCAGCGTAGGGAAGGTACCCTACGAGCAGTACTTC.

CDR3 protein: CASSFTAAFENEKLFF. The CDR3 nucleotides read TGTGCCAGCAGCTTCACCGCGGCCTTTGAAAATGAAAAACTGTTTTTT. The rearrangement uses TRBV14 and TRBJ1-4, with no clear D. CDR1 and CDR2 from the germline V gene are SGHDN and FVKESK. The CDR3 contains 16 residues. The V gene lost 5 bases and the J gene lost 5 bases, with 18 bases spanning the gap.

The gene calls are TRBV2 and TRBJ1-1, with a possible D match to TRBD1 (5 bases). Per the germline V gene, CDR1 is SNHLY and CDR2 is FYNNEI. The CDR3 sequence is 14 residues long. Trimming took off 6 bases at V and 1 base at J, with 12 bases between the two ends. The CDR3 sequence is CASRTDSENTEAFF. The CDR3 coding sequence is TGTGCCAGCAGGACCGACAGCGAGAACACTGAAGCTTTCTTT.

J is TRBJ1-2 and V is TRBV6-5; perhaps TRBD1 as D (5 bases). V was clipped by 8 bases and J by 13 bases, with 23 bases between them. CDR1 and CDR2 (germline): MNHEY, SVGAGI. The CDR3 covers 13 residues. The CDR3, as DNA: TGTGCCAGCTGGGATGACAGATTCTTCTATCGCACCTTC. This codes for CASWDDRFFYRTF.

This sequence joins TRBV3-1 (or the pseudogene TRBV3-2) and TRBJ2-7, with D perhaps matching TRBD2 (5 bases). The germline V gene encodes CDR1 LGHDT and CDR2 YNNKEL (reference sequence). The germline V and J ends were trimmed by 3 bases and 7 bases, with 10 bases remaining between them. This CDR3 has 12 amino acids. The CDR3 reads CASSHDLAEQYF. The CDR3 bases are TGTGCCAGCAGCCACGATTTAGCGGAGCAGTACTTC.

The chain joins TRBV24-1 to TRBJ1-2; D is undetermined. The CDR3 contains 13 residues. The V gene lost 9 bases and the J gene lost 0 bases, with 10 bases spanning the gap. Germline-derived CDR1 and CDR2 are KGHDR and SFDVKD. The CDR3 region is CATADGANYGYTF. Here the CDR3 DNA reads TGTGCCACCGCGGACGGCGCTAACTATGGCTACACCTTC.

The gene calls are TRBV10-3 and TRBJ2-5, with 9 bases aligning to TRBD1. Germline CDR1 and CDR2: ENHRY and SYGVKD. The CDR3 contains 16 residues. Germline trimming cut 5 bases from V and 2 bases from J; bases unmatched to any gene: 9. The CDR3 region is CAISSPGQGPQETQYF. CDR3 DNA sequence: TGTGCCATCAGTTCCCCGGGACAGGGACCTCAAGAGACCCAGTACTTC.

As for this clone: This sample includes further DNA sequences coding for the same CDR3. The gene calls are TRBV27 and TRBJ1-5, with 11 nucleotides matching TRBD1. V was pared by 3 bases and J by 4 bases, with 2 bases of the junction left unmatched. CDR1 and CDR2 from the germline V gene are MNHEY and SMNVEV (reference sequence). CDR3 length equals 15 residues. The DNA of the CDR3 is TGTGCCAGCAGTTTCGGGACAGGGGGAAATCAGCCCCAGCATTTT. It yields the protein CASSFGTGGNQPQHF.

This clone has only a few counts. CDR3 sequence: CASKLGASNQPQHF. CDR3 DNA: TGTGCCAGCAAATTAGGGGCTAGCAATCAGCCCCAGCATTTT. V gene TRBV7-8 combines with J gene TRBJ1-5; tentatively, D is TRBD1 (5 bases). The V gene's germline CDR1 is SGHVS and CDR2 FQNEAQ. The CDR3 consists of 14 residues. V was clipped by 7 bases and J by 0 bases, with 10 bases between them.

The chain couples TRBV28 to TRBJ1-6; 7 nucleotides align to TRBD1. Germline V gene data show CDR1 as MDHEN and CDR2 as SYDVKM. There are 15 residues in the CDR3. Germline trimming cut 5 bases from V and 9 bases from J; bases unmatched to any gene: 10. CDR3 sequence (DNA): TGTGCCAGCAGTCCTTTCCTGGGACAGCTTTCACCCCTCCACTTT. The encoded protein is CASSPFLGQLSPLHF.

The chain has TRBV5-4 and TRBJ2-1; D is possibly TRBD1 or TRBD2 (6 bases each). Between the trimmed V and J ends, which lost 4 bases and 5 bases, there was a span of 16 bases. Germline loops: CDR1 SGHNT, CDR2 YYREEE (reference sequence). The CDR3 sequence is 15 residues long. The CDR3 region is CASSMGTPGDNEQFF. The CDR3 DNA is TGTGCCAGCAGCATGGGGACACCGGGGGACAATGAGCAGTTCTTC. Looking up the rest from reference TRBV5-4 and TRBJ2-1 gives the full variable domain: ETGVTQSPTHLIKTRGQQVTLRCSSQSGHNTVSWYQQALGQGPQFIFQYYREEENGRGNFPPRFSGLQFPNYSSELNVNALELDDSALYLCASSMGTPGDNEQFFGPGTRLTVL.

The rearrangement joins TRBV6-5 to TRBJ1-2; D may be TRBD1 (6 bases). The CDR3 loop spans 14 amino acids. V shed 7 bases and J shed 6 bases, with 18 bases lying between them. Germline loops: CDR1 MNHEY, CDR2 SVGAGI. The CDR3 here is CASTERGIVNGYTF. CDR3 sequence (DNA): TGTGCCAGCACCGAGAGGGGGATAGTCAATGGCTACACCTTC.

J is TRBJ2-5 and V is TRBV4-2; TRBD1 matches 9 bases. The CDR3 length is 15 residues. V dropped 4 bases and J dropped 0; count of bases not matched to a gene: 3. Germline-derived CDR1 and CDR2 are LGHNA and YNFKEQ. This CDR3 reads CASSLRDRDQETQYF. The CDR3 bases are TGTGCCAGCAGCCTAAGGGACAGGGACCAAGAGACCCAGTACTTC.

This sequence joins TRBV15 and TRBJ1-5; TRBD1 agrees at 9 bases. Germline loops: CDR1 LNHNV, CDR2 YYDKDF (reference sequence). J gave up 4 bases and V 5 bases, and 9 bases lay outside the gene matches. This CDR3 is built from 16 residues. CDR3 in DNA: TGTGCCACCAGCCGAAGACAGGGGGTTTTTAATCAGCCCCAGCATTTT. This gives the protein CATSRRQGVFNQPQHF.

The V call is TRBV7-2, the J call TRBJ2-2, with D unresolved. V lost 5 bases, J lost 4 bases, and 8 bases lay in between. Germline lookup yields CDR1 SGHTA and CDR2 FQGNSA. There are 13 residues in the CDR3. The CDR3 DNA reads TGTGCCAGCAGCCCCACCCCCACCGGGGAGCTGTTTTTT. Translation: CASSPTPTGELFF.

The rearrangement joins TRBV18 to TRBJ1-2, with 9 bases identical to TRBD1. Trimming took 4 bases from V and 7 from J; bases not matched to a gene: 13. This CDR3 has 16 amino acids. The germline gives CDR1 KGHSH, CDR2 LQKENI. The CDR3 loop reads CASSQTAGTGSGGYTF. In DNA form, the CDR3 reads TGTGCCAGCTCACAGACGGCCGGGACAGGGTCGGGTGGCTACACCTTC.

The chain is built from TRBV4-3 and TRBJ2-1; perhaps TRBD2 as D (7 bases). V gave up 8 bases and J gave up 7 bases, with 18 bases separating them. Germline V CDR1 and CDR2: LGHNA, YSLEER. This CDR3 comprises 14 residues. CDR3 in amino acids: CASGKGGGANEQFF. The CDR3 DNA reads TGCGCCAGCGGAAAAGGGGGGGGCGCGAATGAGCAGTTCTTC.

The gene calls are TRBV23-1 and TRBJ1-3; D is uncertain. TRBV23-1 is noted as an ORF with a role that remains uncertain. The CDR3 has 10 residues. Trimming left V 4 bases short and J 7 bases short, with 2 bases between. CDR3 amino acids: CASSPNTIYF. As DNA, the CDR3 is TGCGCCAGCAGTCCGAACACCATATATTTT.

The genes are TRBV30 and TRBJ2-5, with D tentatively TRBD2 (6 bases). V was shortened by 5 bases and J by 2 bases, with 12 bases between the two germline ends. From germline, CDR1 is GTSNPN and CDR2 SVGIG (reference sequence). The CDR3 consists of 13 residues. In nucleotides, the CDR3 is TGTGCCTGGTCTTTAGGGAGGCAAGAGACCCAGTACTTC. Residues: CAWSLGRQETQYF.

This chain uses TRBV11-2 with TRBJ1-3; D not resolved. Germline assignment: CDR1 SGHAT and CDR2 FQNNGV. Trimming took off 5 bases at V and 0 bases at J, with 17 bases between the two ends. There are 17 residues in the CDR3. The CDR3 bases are TGTGCCAGCAGCCGACGCGGTGTGCGGGGCTCTGGAAACACCATATATTTT. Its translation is CASSRRGVRGSGNTIYF. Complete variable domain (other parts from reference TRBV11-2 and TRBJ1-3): EAGVAQSPRYKIIEKRQSVAFWCNPISGHATLYWYQQILGQGPKLLIQFQNNGVVDDSQLPKDRFSAERLKGVDSTLKIQPAKLEDSAVYLCASSRRGVRGSGNTIYFGEGSWLTVV.

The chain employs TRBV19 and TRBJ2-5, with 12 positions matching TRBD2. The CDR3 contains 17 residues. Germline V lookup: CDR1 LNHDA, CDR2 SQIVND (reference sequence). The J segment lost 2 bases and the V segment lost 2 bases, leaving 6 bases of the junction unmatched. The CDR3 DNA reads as TGTGCCAGTAGTATATTTCTAGGACTAGCGGGACAAGAGACCCAGTACTTC. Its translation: CASSIFLGLAGQETQYF. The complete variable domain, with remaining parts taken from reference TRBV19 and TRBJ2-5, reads DGGITQSPKYLFRKEGQNVTLSCEQNLNHDAMYWYRQDPGQGLRLIYYSQIVNDFQKGDIAEGYSVSREKKESFPLTVTSAQKNPTAFYLCASSIFLGLAGQETQYFGPGTRLLVL.